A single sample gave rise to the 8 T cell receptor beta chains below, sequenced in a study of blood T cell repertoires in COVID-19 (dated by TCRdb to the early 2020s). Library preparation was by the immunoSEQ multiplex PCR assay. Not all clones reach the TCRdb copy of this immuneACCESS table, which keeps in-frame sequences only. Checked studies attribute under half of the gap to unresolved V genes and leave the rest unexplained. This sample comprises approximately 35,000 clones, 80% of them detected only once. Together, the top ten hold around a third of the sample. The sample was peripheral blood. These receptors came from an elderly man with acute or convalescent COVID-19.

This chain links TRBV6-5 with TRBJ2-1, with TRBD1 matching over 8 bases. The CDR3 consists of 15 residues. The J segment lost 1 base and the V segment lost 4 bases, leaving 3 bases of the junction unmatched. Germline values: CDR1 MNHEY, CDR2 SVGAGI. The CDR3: CASSSDRVSYNEQFF. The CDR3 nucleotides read TGTGCCAGCAGTTCGGACAGGGTTTCCTACAATGAGCAGTTCTTC.

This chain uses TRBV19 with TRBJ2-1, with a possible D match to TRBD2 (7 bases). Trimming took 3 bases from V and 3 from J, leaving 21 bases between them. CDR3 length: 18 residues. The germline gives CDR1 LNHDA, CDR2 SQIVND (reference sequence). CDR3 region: CASSIYPPRGGNYNEQFF. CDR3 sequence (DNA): TGTGCCAGTAGTATCTACCCCCCCAGGGGAGGGAACTACAATGAGCAGTTCTTC.

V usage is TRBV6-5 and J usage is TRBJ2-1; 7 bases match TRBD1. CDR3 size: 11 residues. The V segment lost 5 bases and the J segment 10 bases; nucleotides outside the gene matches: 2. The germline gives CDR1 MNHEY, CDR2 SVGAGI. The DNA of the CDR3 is TGTGCCAGCAGTACAGGGGTAGAGCAGTTCTTC. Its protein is CASSTGVEQFF.

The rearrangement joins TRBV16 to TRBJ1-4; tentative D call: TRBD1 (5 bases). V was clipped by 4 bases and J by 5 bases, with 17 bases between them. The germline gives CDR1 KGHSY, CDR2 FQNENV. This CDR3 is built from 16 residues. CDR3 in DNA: TGTGCCAGCAGCCCACCGAGCGGGGGGAAAAATGAAAAACTGTTTTTT. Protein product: CASSPPSGGKNEKLFF.

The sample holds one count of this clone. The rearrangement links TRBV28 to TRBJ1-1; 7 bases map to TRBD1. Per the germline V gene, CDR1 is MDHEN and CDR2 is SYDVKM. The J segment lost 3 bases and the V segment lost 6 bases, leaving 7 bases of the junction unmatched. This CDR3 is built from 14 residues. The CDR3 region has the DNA TGTGCCAGCAGGGAGGGACAGATGTACACTGAAGCTTTCTTT. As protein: CASREGQMYTEAFF.

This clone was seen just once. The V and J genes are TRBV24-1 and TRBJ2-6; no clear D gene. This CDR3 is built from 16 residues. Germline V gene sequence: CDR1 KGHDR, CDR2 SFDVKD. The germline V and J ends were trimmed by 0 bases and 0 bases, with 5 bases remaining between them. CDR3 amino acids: CATSDLKSSGANVLTF. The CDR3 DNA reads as TGTGCCACCAGTGATTTGAAGAGCTCTGGGGCCAACGTCCTGACTTTC.

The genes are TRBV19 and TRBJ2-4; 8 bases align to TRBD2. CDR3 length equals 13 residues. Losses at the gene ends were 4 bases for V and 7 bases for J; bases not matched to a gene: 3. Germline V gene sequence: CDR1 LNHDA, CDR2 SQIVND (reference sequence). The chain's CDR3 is CASSTPGGNIQYF. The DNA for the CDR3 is TGTGCCAGTAGTACGCCGGGGGGGAACATTCAGTACTTC.

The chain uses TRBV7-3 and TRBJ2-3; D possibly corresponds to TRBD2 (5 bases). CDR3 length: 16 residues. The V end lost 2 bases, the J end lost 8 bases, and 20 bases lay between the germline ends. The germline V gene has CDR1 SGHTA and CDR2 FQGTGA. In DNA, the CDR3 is TGTGCCAGCAGCTTACAAGGAGGAACCTGGCCGGGTACGCAGTATTTT. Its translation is CASSLQGGTWPGTQYF.